The clone carrying this T cell receptor beta chain was seen only a few times. Its antigen is not identified. Libraries were prepared by immunoSEQ multiplex PCR; TCRdb keeps only in-frame clonotypes and omits some of them. The repertoire has approximately 20,000 clones, roughly 90% of them found once; the top ten carry approximately 0.58%. CDR1 SQVTM and CDR2 ANQGSEA come from the germline V gene. The CDR3 runs to 12 residues. V lost 0 bases and J 8 bases, leaving 10 bases between the germline ends. No psychiatric drugs, including antidepressants, for at least 8 weeks beforehand. Patient depression severity was moderate to severe. The data were obtained in a study of untreated major depressive disorder. Overall study results and limits: Compared with controls, depressed patients showed more TRBV05-01 (Vbeta 5.1) usage in CD4+ T cells. TRBV25-01 and TRBV02-01 followed the flow pattern without significance. A comparatively small sample limits the generalizability of these findings.

This TCR was sampled from a woman between 40 and 55 years old with major depressive disorder. The chain combines TRBV29-1 with TRBJ1-1; D is possibly TRBD1 (5 bases). Sequencing was performed on CD4+ T cells from PBMCs. The CDR3 spells CSVEDGTSEAFF. CDR3 bases: TGCAGCGTTGAAGATGGGACTAGCGAAGCTTTCTTT.